This paragraph reports one TCR beta chain. The antigen is undetermined. The data are from a study of cytomegalovirus exposure and HLA in healthy donors. The PCR contained 60 Vbeta and 13 Jbeta primers. TCRdb keeps only in-frame clones here, not all; method: immunoSEQ multiplex PCR. The profile covers a few hundred thousand clones, with over 75% appearing a single time and around 0.2% taken by the ten largest. Study observations and caveats: The authors considered a cluster of highly shared sequence variants likely to be a sequencing artifact. Earlier analysis yielded a pattern in which most TCR beta V segments were productive about 87% or about 30% of the time. Among TCR beta chains, those listed as cytomegalovirus-associated numbered about 160.

The TCR comes from a girl aged 2 to 10 in good health and CMV-seronegative. The material sequenced was PBMCs.

The CDR3 loop reads CASSWGDNYEQYF. CDR3 nucleotides: TGTGCCAGCAGCTGGGGGGATAACTACGAGCAGTACTTC. This rearrangement joins TRBV7-2 to TRBJ2-7; TRBD2 might be the D (6 bases). Germline V gives CDR1 SGHTA, CDR2 FQGNSA. V lost 4 bases, J lost 3 bases, and 10 bases lay in between. The CDR3 is 13 residues long.